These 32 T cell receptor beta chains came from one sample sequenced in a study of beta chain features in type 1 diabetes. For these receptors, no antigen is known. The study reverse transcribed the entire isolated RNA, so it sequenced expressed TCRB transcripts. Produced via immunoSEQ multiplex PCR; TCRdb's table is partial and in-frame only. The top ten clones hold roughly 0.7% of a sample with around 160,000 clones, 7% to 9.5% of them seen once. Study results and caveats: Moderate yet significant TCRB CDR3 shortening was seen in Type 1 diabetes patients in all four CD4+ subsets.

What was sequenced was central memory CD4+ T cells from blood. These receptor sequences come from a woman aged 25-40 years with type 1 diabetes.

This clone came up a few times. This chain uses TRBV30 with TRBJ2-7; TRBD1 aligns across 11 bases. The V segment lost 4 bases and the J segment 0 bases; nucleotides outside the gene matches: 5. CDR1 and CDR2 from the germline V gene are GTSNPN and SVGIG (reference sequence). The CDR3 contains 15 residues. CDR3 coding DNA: TGTGCCTGGAAACCGGACAGGGGGCACTCCTACGAGCAGTACTTC. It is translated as CAWKPDRGHSYEQYF.

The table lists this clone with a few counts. The CDR3 nucleotides are TGCAGCGTTGGACAGGGCTTAGGAAAACTGTTTTTT. Its translation is CSVGQGLGKLFF. The V and J genes are TRBV29-1 and TRBJ1-4, with 7 positions matching TRBD1. The CDR3 has 12 amino acids. The V gene end was trimmed by 4 bases and the J gene end by 10 bases; junction bases not matched to a gene: 6. In germline, CDR1 is SQVTM, CDR2 ANQGSEA. Supplemented by reference TRBV29-1 and TRBJ1-4, the full variable domain reads SAVISQKPSRDICQRGTSLTIQCQVDSQVTMMFWYRQQPGQSLTLIATANQGSEATYESGFVIDKFPISRPNLTFSTLTVSNMSPEDSSIYLCSVGQGLGKLFFGSGTQLSVL.

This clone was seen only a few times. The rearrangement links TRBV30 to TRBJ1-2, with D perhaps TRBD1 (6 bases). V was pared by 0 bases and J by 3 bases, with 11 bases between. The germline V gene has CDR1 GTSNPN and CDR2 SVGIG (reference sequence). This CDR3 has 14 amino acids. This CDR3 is CAWSVQGFDYGYTF. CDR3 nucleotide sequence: TGTGCCTGGAGTGTACAGGGCTTTGACTATGGCTACACCTTC. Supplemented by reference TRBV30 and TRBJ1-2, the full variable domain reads SQTIHQWPATLVQPVGSPLSLECTVEGTSNPNLYWYRQAAGRGLQLLFYSVGIGQISSEVPQNLSASRPQDRQFILSSKKLLLSDSGFYLCAWSVQGFDYGYTFGSGTRLTVV.

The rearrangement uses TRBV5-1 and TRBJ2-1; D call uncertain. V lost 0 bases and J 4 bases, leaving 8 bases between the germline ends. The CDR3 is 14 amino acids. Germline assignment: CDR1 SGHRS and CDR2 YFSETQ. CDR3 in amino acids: CASSLGSEYNEQFF. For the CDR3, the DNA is TGCGCCAGCAGCTTGGGGTCGGAGTACAATGAGCAGTTCTTC.

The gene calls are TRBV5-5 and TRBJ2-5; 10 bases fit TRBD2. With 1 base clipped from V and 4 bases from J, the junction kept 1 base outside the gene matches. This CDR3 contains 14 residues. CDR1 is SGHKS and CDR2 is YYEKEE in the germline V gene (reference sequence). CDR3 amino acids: CASSLTSGTETQYF. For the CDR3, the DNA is TGTGCCAGCAGCTTGACTAGCGGGACAGAGACCCAGTACTTC.

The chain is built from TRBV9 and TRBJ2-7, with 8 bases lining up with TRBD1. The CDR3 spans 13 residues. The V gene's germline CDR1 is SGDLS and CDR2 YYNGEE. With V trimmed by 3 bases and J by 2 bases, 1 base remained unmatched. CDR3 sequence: CASSGTGTYEQYF. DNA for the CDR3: TGTGCCAGCAGCGGGACAGGGACCTACGAGCAGTACTTC.

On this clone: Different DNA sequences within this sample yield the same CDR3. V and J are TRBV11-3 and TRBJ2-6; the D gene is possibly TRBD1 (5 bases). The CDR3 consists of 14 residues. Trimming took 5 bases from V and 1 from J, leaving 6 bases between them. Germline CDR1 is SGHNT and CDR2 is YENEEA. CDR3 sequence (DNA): TGTGCCAGCAGCGCAGGGTCTGGGGCCAACGTCCTGACTTTC. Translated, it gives CASSAGSGANVLTF.

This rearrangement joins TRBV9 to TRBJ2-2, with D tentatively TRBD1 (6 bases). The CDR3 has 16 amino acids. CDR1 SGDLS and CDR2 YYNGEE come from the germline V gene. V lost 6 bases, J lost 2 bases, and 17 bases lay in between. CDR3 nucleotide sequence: TGTGCCAGCACTCCCAGGGGCTTCCAAAACACCGGGGAGCTGTTTTTT. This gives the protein CASTPRGFQNTGELFF.

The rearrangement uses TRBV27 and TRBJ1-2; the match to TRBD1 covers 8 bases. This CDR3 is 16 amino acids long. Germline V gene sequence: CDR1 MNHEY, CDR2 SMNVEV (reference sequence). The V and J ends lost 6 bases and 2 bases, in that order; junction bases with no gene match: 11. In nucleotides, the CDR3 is TGTGCCAGCAGCCCAAGATGGGACAGGCCGAACTATGGCTACACCTTC. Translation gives CASSPRWDRPNYGYTF.

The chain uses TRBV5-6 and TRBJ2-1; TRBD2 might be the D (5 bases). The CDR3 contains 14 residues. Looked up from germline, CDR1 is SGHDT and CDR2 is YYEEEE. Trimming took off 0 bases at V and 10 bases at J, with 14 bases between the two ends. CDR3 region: CASSLGPSGLEQFF. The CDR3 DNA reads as TGTGCCAGCAGCTTGGGCCCCTCGGGGTTGGAGCAGTTCTTC.

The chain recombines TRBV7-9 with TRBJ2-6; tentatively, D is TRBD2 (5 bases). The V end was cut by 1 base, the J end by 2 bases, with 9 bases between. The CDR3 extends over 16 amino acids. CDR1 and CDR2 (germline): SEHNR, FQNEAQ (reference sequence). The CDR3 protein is CASSLDRRAGANVLTF. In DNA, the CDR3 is TGTGCCAGCAGCTTAGATAGGCGGGCTGGGGCCAACGTCCTGACTTTC. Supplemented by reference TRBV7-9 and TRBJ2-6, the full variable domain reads DTGVSQNPRHKITKRGQNVTFRCDPISEHNRLYWYRQTLGQGPEFLTYFQNEAQLEKSRLLSDRFSAERPKGSFSTLEIQRTEQGDSAMYLCASSLDRRAGANVLTFGAGSRLTVL.

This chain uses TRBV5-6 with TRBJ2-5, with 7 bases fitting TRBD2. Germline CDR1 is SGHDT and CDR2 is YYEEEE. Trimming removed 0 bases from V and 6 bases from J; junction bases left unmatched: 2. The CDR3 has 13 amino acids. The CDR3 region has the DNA TGTGCCAGCAGCTTGGGGGAGGGAAAGACCCAGTACTTC. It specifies CASSLGEGKTQYF.

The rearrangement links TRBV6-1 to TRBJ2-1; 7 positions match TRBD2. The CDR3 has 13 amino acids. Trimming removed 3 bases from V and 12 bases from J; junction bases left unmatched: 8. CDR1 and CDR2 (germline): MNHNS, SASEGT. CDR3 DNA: TGTGCCAGCAGTGAGTCGTTAGCGGGTCGGCAGTTCTTC. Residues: CASSESLAGRQFF.

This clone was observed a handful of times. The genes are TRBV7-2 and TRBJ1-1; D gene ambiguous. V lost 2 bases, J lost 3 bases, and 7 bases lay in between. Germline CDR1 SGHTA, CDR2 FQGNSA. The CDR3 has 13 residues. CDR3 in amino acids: CASSLQADTEAFF. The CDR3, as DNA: TGTGCCAGCAGCTTACAGGCCGACACTGAAGCTTTCTTT.

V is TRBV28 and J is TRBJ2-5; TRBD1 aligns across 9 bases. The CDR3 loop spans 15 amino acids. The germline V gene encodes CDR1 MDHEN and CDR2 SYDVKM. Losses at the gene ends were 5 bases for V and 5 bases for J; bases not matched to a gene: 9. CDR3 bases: TGTGCCAGCAGTCCACGGGACAGGGTCATTGAGACCCAGTACTTC. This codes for CASSPRDRVIETQYF.

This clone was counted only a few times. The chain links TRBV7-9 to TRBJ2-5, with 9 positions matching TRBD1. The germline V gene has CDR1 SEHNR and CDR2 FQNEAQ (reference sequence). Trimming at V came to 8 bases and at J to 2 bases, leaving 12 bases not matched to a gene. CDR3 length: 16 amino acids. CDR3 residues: CASGPWGQGEQETQYF. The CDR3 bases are TGTGCCAGCGGTCCGTGGGGACAGGGTGAGCAAGAGACCCAGTACTTC.

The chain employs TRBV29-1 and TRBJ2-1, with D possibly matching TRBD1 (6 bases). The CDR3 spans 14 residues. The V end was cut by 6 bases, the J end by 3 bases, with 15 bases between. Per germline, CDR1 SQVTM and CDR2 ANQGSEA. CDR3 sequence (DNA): TGCAGCGTACACCGGGACAAGAACTACAATGAGCAGTTCTTC. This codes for CSVHRDKNYNEQFF.

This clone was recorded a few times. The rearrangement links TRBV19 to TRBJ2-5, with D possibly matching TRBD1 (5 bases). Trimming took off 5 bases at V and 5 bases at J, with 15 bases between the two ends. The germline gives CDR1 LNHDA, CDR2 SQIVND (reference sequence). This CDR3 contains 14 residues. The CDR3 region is CASSQQAKRETQYF. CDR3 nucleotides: TGTGCCAGTAGTCAACAGGCCAAAAGGGAGACCCAGTACTTC.

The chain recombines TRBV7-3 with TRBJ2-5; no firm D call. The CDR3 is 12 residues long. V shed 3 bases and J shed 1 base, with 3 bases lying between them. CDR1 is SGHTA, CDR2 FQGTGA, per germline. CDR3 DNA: TGTGCCAGCAGCTTCTCCCAAGAGACCCAGTACTTC. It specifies CASSFSQETQYF.

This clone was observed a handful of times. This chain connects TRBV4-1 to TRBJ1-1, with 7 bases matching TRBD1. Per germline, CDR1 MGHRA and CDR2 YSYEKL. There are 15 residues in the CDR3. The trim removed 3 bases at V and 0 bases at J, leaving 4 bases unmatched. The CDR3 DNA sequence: TGCGCCAGCAGCCAGACGGGACAGATGAACACTGAAGCTTTCTTT. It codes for CASSQTGQMNTEAFF.

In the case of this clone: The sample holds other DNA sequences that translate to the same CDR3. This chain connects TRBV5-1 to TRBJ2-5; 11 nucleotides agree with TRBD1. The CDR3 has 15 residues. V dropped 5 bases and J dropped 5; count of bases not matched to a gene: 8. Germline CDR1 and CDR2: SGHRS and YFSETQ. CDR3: CASSPRTGGAETQYF. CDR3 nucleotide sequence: TGCGCCAGCAGTCCTAGGACAGGGGGCGCCGAGACCCAGTACTTC.

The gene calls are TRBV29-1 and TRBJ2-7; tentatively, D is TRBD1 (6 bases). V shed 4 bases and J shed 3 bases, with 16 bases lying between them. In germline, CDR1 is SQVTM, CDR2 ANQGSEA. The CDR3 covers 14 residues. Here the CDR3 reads CSVGSPDRNYEQYF. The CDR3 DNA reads TGCAGCGTTGGAAGTCCTGACAGGAACTACGAGCAGTACTTC.

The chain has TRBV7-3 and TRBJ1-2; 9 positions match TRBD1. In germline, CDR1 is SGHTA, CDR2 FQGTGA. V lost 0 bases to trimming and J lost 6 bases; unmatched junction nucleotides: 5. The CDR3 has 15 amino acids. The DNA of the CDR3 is TGTGCCAGCAGCTTAACACAGGGGGCATATGATGGCTACACCTTC. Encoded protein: CASSLTQGAYDGYTF. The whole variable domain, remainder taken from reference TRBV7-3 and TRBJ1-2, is GAGVSQTPSNKVTEKGKYVELRCDPISGHTALYWYRQSLGQGPEFLIYFQGTGAADDSGLPNDRFFAVRPEGSVSTLKIQRTERGDSAVYLCASSLTQGAYDGYTFGSGTRLTVV.

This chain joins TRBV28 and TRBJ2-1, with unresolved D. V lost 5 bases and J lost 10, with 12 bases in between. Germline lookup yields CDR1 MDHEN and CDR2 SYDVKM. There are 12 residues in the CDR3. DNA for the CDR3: TGTGCCAGCAGTCACGGTATAGCCGAGCAGTTCTTC. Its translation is CASSHGIAEQFF.

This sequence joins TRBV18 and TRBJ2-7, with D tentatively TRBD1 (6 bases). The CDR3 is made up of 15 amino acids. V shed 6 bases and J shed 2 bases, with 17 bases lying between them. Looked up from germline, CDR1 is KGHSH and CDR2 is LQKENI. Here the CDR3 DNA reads TGTGCCAGCTCCCCCGGACAGATTCGAACCTACGAGCAGTACTTC. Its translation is CASSPGQIRTYEQYF.

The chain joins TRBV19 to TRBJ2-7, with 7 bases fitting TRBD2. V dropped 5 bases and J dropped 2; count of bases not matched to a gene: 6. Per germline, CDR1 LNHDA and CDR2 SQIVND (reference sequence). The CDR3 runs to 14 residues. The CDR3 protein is CASSFQRGPYEQYF. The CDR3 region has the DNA TGTGCCAGTAGTTTCCAGCGGGGACCCTACGAGCAGTACTTC.

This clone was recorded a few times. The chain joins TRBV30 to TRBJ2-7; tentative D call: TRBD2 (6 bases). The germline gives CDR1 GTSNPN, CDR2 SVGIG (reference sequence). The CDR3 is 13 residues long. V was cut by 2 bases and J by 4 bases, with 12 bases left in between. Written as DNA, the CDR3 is TGTGCCTGGAGTCGGGACTCCGGATACGAGCAGTACTTC. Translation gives CAWSRDSGYEQYF. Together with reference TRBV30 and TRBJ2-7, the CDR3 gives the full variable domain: SQTIHQWPATLVQPVGSPLSLECTVEGTSNPNLYWYRQAAGRGLQLLFYSVGIGQISSEVPQNLSASRPQDRQFILSSKKLLLSDSGFYLCAWSRDSGYEQYFGPGTRLTVT.

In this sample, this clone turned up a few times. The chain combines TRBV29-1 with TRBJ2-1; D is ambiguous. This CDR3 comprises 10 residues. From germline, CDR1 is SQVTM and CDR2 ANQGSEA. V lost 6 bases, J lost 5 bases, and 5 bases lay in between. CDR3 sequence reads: CSVRDNEQFF. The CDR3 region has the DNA TGCAGCGTCCGGGACAATGAGCAGTTCTTC.

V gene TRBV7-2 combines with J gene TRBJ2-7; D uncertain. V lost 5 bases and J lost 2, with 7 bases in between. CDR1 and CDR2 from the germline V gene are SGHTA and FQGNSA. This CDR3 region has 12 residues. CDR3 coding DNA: TGTGCCAGCAGCCCCTTAGCCTACGAGCAGTACTTC. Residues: CASSPLAYEQYF. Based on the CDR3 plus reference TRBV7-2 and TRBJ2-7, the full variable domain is GAGVSQSPSNKVTEKGKDVELRCDPISGHTALYWYRQSLGQGLEFLIYFQGNSAPDKSGLPSDRFSAERTGGSVSTLTIQRTQQEDSAVYLCASSPLAYEQYFGPGTRLTVT.

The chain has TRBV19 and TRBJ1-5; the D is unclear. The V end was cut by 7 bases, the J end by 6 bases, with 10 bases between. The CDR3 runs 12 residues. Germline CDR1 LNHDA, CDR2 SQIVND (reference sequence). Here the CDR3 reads CASNSHLQPQHF. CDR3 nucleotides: TGTGCCAGTAATTCACATCTTCAGCCCCAGCATTTT.

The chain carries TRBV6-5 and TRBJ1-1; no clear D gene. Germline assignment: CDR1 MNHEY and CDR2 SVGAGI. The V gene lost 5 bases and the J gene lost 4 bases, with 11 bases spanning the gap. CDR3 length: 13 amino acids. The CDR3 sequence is CASSAVGGTEAFF. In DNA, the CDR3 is TGTGCCAGCAGTGCCGTCGGTGGCACTGAAGCTTTCTTT.

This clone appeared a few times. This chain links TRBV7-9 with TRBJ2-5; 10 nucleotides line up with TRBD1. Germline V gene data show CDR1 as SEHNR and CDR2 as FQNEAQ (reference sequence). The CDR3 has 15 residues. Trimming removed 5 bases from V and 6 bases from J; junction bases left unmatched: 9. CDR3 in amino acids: CASSPGTGDRKTQYF. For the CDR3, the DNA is TGTGCCAGCAGCCCTGGGACAGGGGATAGGAAGACCCAGTACTTC.